The present T cell receptor beta chain was sequenced within a study of vaccination and CD4 T cells after COVID-19 (dated 2022 in TCRdb). For the study in its entirety: Every convalescent patient had a positive nasal swab PCR test for SARS-CoV-2, with mild disease in 9 or 10 patients and severe disease in one. Participants got two doses of the Pfizer-BioNTech BNT162b2 vaccine (n=8) or two doses of the Moderna mRNA-1273 vaccine (n=2). Post-vaccine blood samples were obtained a median of about 72 days after the second vaccine dose, with a range of about 14 to 250 days. The spike-specific CD4+ TCR repertoire was compared before and after mRNA vaccination in over nine COVID-19 convalescent patients and a handful of infection-naive healthy vaccine recipients. The convalescent cohort comprised six males and four females, including two Hispanic individuals, seven Caucasians, two Asians and one multiracial person. Post-COVID blood samples were collected from convalescent patients a median of around 100 days after diagnosis, with a range of about 30 to 180 days. Culture stimuli were overlapping spike peptide pools from SARS-CoV-2 and from the common cold coronaviruses HCoV-NL63, HCoV-OC43 and HCoV-229E. In control cultures, a CEFX viral epitope pool was used as positive control, an HIV-1 Nef peptide pool was used as negative control, or no peptide was added.

This clonotype showed up just a few times. Its antigen is not yet known. Qualities for individual bases were not recorded, and no much larger clone is one base off. From the cysteine up to the phenylalanine, the CDR3 has a length of 11 residues. Just the 33-base CDR3 DNA is kept, in frame starting at base 1. V is clipped by 7 bases and J by 4 bases, and the sequence between their germline boundaries is 8 bases long. The library was generated by PCR. TCR sequencing of DNA from cultured CD4+ T cells used the Oncomine TCR Beta short-read assay at the Johns Hopkins FTIC core. Genomic DNA was extracted from the cultured CD4+ T cells with the QIAamp micro DNA kit. The Oncomine TCR Beta libraries from cultured CD4+ T cells were pooled using unique dual indexes and then sequenced on an Illumina iSeq 100. The paper's processing steps were these. Non-productive sequences were removed, and CDR3s not starting with C, not ending with F or W, or shorter than 7 amino acids were discarded. The MANAFEST web application was used to identify antigen-specific clonotypes by comparing peptide-stimulated wells against reference wells and other culture wells. For a clone to be called positive, the clone needed an FDR below 0.05, an odds ratio above 5, and a productive frequency above 0.1% in at least two of three replicate wells. Cross-reactive clonotypes were defined as significantly expanded in both SARS-CoV-2 spike wells and at least one common cold coronavirus spike condition. Using R version 3.6.1, CDR3 homology was evaluated through Levenshtein distances (stringdist) along with unrooted phylogenetic trees (ape). TCRdb itself trimmed the public reads at Q25 with fastp, ran MiXCR and retained productive beta chains. Each entry is one CDR3 protein sequence, shown with its most common DNA and genes. TCRdb's processing, not the authors' own work, is the source of the V and J calls. This sample comprises under 15,000 distinct CDR3 sequences, under 80% of them detected only once. More than 9.5% of the sample is taken by the ten largest.

The research as a whole found: In convalescent patients, nearly all vaccine-specific clones (304 of 307) were found to be mono-reactive for SARS-CoV-2 spike rather than cross-reactive with common cold coronaviruses. Among convalescent patients, a median 86.3% of the SARS-CoV-2-reactive clones seen after vaccination appeared only after vaccination, which suggests priming specific to the vaccine. The median count of SARS-CoV-2-reactive clonotypes went up from 20 to 25 after infection to approximately 40 after vaccination, although the change was not significant. The number of convalescent patients in the study was relatively small, and the study did not examine early timepoints following natural infection.

In the paper's terms, the treatment or condition label means: roughly nine-day PBMC culture with coronavirus spike peptide pools or control peptides (ViraFEST assay). The ViraFEST assay was used in the study, in which antigen-specific T cells were expanded with peptide pools and expanded clonotypes were subsequently identified by TCR sequencing. The positive SARS-CoV-2 PCR tests of the convalescent patients were dated from March to December 2020, before the Alpha, Beta and Delta variants emerged in the United States. Each well held fewer than 2.5 million PBMCs cultured with around 10 ug/ml peptide pools in IMDM containing roughly 4.7% human AB serum and roughly 9 IU/ml IL-2. Half of the culture medium was replaced with fresh IL-2-containing medium on days 3 and 7. CD4+ T cells were isolated after around 9 days of culture through negative selection using the EasySep CD4+ T cell isolation kit. Ficoll-Paque Plus gradient centrifugation was used to isolate PBMCs from whole blood, and the isolated PBMCs were then either used fresh or cryopreserved at -140C. Each culture condition was generally run in triplicate wells.

The chain couples TRBV5-3 to TRBJ1-1; no D gene is confidently identified. TRBV5-3 is filed as an ORF, its function uncertain. The sequencing sample was made of CD4+ T cells from blood, cultured in vitro. The TCR originated in a human donor who had recovered from COVID-19. The nucleotides read TGTGCCAGACAGATGGGCACTGAAGCTTTCTTT. This codes for CARQMGTEAFF.